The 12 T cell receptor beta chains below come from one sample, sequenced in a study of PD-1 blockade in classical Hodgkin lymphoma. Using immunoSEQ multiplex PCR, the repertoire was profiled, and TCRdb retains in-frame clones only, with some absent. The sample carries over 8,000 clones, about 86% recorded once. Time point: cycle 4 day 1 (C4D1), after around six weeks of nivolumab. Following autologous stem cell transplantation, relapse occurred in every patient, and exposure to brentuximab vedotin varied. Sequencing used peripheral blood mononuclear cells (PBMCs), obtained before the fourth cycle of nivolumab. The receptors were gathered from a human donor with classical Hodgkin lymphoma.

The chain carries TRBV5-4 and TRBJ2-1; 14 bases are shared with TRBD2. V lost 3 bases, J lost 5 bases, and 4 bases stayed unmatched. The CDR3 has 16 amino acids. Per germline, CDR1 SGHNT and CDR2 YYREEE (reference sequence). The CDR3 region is CASSSLGLAGDNEQFF. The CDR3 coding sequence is TGTGCCAGCAGCTCGTTGGGACTAGCGGGGGACAATGAGCAGTTCTTC.

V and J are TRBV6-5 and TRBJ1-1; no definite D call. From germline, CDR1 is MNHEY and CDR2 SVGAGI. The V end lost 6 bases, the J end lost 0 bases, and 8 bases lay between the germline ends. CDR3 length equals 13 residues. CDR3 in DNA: TGTGCCAGCAGCCCTCGGGTGAACACTGAAGCTTTCTTT. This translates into CASSPRVNTEAFF.

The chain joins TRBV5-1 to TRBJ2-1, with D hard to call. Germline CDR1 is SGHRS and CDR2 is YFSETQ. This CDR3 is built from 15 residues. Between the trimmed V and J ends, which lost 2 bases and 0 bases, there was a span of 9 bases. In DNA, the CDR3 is TGCGCCAGCAGCTTCGGGCCCAGCTCCTACAATGAGCAGTTCTTC. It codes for CASSFGPSSYNEQFF.

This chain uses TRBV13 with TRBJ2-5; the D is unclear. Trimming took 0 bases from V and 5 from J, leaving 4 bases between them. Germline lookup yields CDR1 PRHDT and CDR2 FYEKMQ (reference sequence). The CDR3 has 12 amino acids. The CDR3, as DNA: TGTGCCAGCAGCTTAGGTGATGAGACCCAGTACTTC. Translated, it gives CASSLGDETQYF.

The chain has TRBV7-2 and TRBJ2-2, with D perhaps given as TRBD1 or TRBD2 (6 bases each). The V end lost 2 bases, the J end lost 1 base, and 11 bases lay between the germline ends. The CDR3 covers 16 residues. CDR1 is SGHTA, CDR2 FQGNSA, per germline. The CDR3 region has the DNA TGTGCCAGCAGCTTATGGGGGGCCGAGAACACCGGGGAGCTGTTTTTT. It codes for CASSLWGAENTGELFF.

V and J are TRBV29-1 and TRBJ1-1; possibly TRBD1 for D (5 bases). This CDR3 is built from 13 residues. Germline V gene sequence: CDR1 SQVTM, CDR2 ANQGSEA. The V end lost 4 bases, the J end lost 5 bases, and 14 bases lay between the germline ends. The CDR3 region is CSVVGQGLTEAFF. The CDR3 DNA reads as TGCAGCGTTGTAGGCCAGGGCCTAACTGAAGCTTTCTTT.

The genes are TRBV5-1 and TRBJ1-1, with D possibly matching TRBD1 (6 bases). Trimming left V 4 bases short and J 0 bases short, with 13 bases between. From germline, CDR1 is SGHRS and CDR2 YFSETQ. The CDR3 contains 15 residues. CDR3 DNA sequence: TGCGCCAGCAGCGGTACAGGGTTTTTGAACACTGAAGCTTTCTTT. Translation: CASSGTGFLNTEAFF.

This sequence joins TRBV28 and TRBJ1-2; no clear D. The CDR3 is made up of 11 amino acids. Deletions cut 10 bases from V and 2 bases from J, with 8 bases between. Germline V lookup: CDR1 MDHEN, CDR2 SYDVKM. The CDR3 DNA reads TGTGCCACCGCGAGCAACTATGGCTACACCTTC. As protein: CATASNYGYTF.

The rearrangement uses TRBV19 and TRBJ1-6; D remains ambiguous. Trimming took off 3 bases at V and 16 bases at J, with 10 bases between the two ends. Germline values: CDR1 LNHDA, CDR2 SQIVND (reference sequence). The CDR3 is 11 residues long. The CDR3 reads CASSIGRHLHF. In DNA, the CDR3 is TGTGCCAGTAGTATTGGGCGACATCTCCACTTT. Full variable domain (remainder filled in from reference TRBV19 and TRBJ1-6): DGGITQSPKYLFRKEGQNVTLSCEQNLNHDAMYWYRQDPGQGLRLIYYSQIVNDFQKGDIAEGYSVSREKKESFPLTVTSAQKNPTAFYLCASSIGRHLHFGNGTRLTVT.

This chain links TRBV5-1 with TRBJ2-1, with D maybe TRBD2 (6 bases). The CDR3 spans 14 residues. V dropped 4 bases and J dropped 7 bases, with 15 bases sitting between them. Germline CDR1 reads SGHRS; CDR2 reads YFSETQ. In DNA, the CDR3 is TGCGCCAGCAGCCTCATGGGGGGAGAGAATGAGCAGTTCTTC. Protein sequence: CASSLMGGENEQFF.

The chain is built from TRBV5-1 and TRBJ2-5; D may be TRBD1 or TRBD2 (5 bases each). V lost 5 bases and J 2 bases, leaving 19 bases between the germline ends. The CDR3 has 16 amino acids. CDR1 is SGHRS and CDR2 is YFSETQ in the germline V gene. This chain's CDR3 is CASSSIPGPRQETQYF. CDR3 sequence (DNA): TGCGCCAGCAGTTCGATCCCGGGACCCAGACAAGAGACCCAGTACTTC.

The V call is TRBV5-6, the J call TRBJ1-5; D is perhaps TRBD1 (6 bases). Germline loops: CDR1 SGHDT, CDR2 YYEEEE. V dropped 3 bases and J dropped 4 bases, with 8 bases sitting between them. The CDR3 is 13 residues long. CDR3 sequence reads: CASSSQGNQPQHF. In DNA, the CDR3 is TGTGCCAGCAGCTCACAGGGAAATCAGCCCCAGCATTTT.